The following is a T cell receptor beta chain sequence with its context. The data are from a study of technical replicates of blood from several donors. TCRdb's copy holds only in-frame clones and misses some; the assay was immunoSEQ multiplex PCR. The sample records about 74,000 clones, around 95% being singletons. Trimming pared 2 bases from V and 7 bases from J, leaving 18 bases between. Germline CDR1 reads SEHNR; CDR2 reads FQNEAQ (reference sequence). The CDR3 extends over 16 amino acids. The chain carries TRBV7-9 and TRBJ2-1, with D possibly TRBD1 on 6 matching bases. This receptor was identified in a human donor in good health. Sequenced: T cells isolated from PBMCs. CDR3: CASSLFQGPIINEQFF. The DNA for the CDR3 is TGTGCCAGCAGCTTATTTCAGGGGCCGATTATTAATGAGCAGTTCTTC.